This TCR beta chain was found in a study of T cell changes during pregnancy in multiple sclerosis. Generated by immunoSEQ multiplex PCR, the TCRdb table keeps only in-frame clones and is missing some. The sample contains about 38,000 clones, roughly nine tenths of which appear only once. Sample: CD8+ T cells from peripheral blood mononuclear cells, taken in the third trimester of pregnancy. The sequence was obtained from a female donor with multiple sclerosis, enrolled in a pregnancy study.

The CDR3 nucleotides read TGTGCCAGCAGTTACAGGACTAGCGGGAGGGCGAATGAGCAGTTCTTC. This codes for CASSYRTSGRANEQFF. The J gene is TRBJ2-1, the V gene TRBV6-6; 15 nucleotides agree with TRBD2. Per germline, CDR1 MNHNY and CDR2 SVGAGI (reference sequence). CDR3 length equals 16 residues. Unmatched junction bases numbered 3, after V lost 2 bases and J lost 7 bases.